Listed here is a single T cell receptor (beta chain). No antigen is known for it. The data were taken from a study of shared clonotypes between healthy human individuals. The CDR3 totals 13 residues. General study points: Sampling was confined to blood; repertoires within tissues likely differ. Represented diversity (both genetic and exposure-history) was limited by the small number of donors.

Unsorted PBMC DNA sequencing spanned ten immunoSEQ deep assay plates. In the original processing: ImmunoSEQ output held junction-only sequences without quality scores, so filtering differed. Only in-frame clones appear in the TCRdb table, and some are missing; sequencing was by immunoSEQ multiplex PCR. V and J calls plus clone size are reproduced from that table; the DNA served to infer D and trimming. The profile shows approximately 500,000 clones, 81% of them singletons. This TCR came from a woman in her forties in good health. Some clones in this sample may be carry-over from other donors' samples. Sequenced material: PBMCs. V and J are TRBV21-1 and TRBJ2-2; whether TRBD2, the table's D call, matches the DNA was not checked. TRBV21-1 is a documented pseudogene. CDR3 DNA: TGTGCCACCGGAGGTAGGGCTACCGGGGAGCTGTTTTTT. Amino acids: CATGGRATGELFF.